These 10 T cell receptor beta chains share one sample of origin, sequenced in a study of cytomegalovirus exposure and HLA in healthy donors. Assay used: immunoSEQ multiplex PCR; TCRdb lists only in-frame clones, some missing. The repertoire holds 50,000 to 80,000 clones, around 88% seen once, with 1.5% to 2% in the top ten. What was sequenced was PBMCs. These receptors all come from a woman under 30 in good health and CMV-seronegative.

This clone occurred once. V and J are TRBV15 and TRBJ2-2, with TRBD1 as a possible D gene (5 bases). From germline, CDR1 is LNHNV and CDR2 YYDKDF (reference sequence). Trimming stripped 4 bases from V and 0 bases from J, with 9 bases between. This CDR3 is built from 15 residues. CDR3 DNA: TGTGCCACCAGCAAAGACAGTACGAACACCGGGGAGCTGTTTTTT. Protein sequence: CATSKDSTNTGELFF.

The chain links TRBV28 to TRBJ2-5; no reliable D call. CDR3 length: 15 amino acids. CDR1 is MDHEN, CDR2 SYDVKM, per germline. V lost 6 bases to trimming and J lost 1 base, with 15 bases between them. DNA for the CDR3: TGTGCCAGCAGCTTAGAAGCCGCAACCCAAGAGACCCAGTACTTC. As protein: CASSLEAATQETQYF. The full variable domain, rest sourced from reference TRBV28 and TRBJ2-5, is DVKVTQSSRYLVKRTGEKVFLECVQDMDHENMFWYRQDPGLGLRLIYFSYDVKMKEKGDIPEGYSVSREKKERFSLILESASTNQTSMYLCASSLEAATQETQYFGPGTRLLVL.

This rearrangement joins TRBV30 to TRBJ2-4; D remains unclear. The CDR3 has 12 amino acids. Trimming took off 8 bases at V and 3 bases at J, with 11 bases between the two ends. The germline CDR1 and CDR2 sequences are GTSNPN and SVGIG (reference sequence). CDR3: CAGWSDKNIQYF. CDR3 DNA sequence: TGTGCCGGGTGGAGCGACAAAAACATTCAGTACTTC.

Here the CDR3 DNA reads TGTGCCAGCAGCGGGGGCCTAGCGGGGGCCACTAGCACAGATACGCAGTATTTT. This translates into CASSGGLAGATSTDTQYF. The chain is built from TRBV9 and TRBJ2-3; 10 nucleotides line up with TRBD2. This CDR3 has 18 residues. J was trimmed by 0 bases and V by 3 bases; bases with no gene match: 10. CDR1 and CDR2 from the germline V gene are SGDLS and YYNGEE.

The chain combines TRBV30 with TRBJ2-7, with 10 bases lining up with TRBD2. The germline V gene has CDR1 GTSNPN and CDR2 SVGIG (reference sequence). The CDR3 sequence is 13 residues long. V gave up 1 base and J gave up 4 bases; unmatched junction bases: 1. The CDR3 spells CAWSATSGYEQYF. For the CDR3, the DNA is TGTGCCTGGAGTGCGACTAGCGGGTACGAGCAGTACTTC.

The rearrangement joins TRBV30 to TRBJ2-1; 7 bases align to TRBD2. V dropped 5 bases and J dropped 3; count of bases not matched to a gene: 7. This CDR3 contains 14 residues. The germline V gene has CDR1 GTSNPN and CDR2 SVGIG (reference sequence). The DNA for the CDR3 is TGTGCCTGGGCGGGCGGGAGCTACTACAATGAGCAGTTCTTC. Its translation is CAWAGGSYYNEQFF. Together with reference TRBV30 and TRBJ2-1, the CDR3 gives the full variable domain: SQTIHQWPATLVQPVGSPLSLECTVEGTSNPNLYWYRQAAGRGLQLLFYSVGIGQISSEVPQNLSASRPQDRQFILSSKKLLLSDSGFYLCAWAGGSYYNEQFFGPGTRLTVL.

This clone was recorded only once. This chain uses TRBV11-2 with TRBJ1-2; no reliable D call. This CDR3 comprises 14 residues. CDR1 SGHAT and CDR2 FQNNGV come from the germline V gene. Trimming took off 5 bases at V and 2 bases at J, with 12 bases between the two ends. CDR3 in amino acids: CASSPSDINYGYTF. The CDR3 DNA is TGTGCCAGCAGCCCCTCAGATATAAACTATGGCTACACCTTC.

This clone was found a few times. This chain uses TRBV4-3 with TRBJ2-7; D is uncertain. There are 14 residues in the CDR3. The V end lost 0 bases, the J end lost 0 bases, and 6 bases lay between the germline ends. Germline V CDR1 and CDR2: LGHNA, YSLEER. The CDR3 is CASSQEPSSYEQYF. The CDR3 nucleotides are TGCGCCAGCAGCCAAGAACCGAGCTCCTACGAGCAGTACTTC.

V usage is TRBV5-4 and J usage is TRBJ1-2, with 9 nucleotides matching TRBD1. V lost 4 bases to trimming and J lost 6 bases; unmatched junction nucleotides: 7. This CDR3 is 14 amino acids long. Germline V gene data show CDR1 as SGHNT and CDR2 as YYREEE (reference sequence). The CDR3 DNA follows: TGTGCCAGCAGCCCGGGACAGGGTCGCCATGGCTACACCTTC. It is translated as CASSPGQGRHGYTF.

This sequence joins TRBV7-2 and TRBJ2-5; D possibly corresponds to TRBD2 (6 bases). V was shortened by 6 bases and J by 4 bases, with 15 bases between the two germline ends. The CDR3 consists of 14 residues. CDR1 SGHTA and CDR2 FQGNSA come from the germline V gene. In nucleotides, the CDR3 is TGTGCCAGCAGGTTGCGCGGGAATATAGAGACCCAGTACTTC. Its protein product is CASRLRGNIETQYF. Looking up the rest from reference TRBV7-2 and TRBJ2-5 gives the full variable domain: GAGVSQSPSNKVTEKGKDVELRCDPISGHTALYWYRQSLGQGLEFLIYFQGNSAPDKSGLPSDRFSAERTGGSVSTLTIQRTQQEDSAVYLCASRLRGNIETQYFGPGTRLLVL.